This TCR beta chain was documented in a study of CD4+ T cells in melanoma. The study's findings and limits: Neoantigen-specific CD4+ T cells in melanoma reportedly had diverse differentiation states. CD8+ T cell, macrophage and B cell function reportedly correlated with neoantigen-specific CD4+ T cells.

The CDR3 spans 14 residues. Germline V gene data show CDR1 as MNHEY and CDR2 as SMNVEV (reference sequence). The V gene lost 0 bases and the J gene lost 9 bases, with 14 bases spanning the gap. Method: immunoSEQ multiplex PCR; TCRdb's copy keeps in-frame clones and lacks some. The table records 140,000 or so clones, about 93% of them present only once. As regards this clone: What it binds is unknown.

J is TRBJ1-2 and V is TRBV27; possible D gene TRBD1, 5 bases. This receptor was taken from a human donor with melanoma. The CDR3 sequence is CASSLSGRAQSYTF. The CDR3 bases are TGTGCCAGCAGTTTATCCGGCAGGGCGCAGAGCTACACCTTC.